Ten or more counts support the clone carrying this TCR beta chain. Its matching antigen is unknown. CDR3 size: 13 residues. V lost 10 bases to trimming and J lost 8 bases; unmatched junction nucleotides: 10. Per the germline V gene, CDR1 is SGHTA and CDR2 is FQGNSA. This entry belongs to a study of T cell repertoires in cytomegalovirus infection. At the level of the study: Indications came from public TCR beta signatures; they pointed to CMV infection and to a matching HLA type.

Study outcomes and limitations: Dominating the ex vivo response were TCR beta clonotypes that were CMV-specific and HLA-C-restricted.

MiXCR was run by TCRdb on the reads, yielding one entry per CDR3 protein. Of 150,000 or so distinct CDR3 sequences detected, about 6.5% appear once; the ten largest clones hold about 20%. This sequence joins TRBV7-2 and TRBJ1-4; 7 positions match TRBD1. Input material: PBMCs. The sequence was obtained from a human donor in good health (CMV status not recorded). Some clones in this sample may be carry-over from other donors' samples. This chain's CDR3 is CATRQGVGEKLFF. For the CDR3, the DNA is TGTGCCACCAGACAGGGTGTCGGCGAAAAACTGTTTTTT.